This T cell receptor beta chain comes out of a study of Ad26.COV2.S vaccination and SARS-CoV-2 variants. Findings and caveats of the study: After vaccination, substantial breadth of spike-specific CD8+ and CD4+ responses was reported.

Treatment here: some 19 received Ad26.COV2.S at low or high dose, single or two shots; 5 received placebo; per-sample allocation not given. The study sampled participants on day 63 after the first vaccine or placebo injection. Whoever gave the sample was an adult aged 18-55 years in Boston. The J segment lost 4 bases and the V segment lost 4 bases, leaving 10 bases of the junction unmatched. The CDR3 contains 16 residues. CDR1 is SGDLS and CDR2 is YYNGEE in the germline V gene. For this clone: Its specificity is unknown.

TCRdb's table, derived via immunoSEQ multiplex PCR, lists solely in-frame clones and lacks some. Altogether some 480,000 clones are present, roughly 85% being singletons, with the ten largest covering around 13%. The specimen was peripheral blood, collected in a trial of Ad26.COV2.S vaccine versus placebo. This clonotype originated in a person between 18 and 65 years old who received the Ad26.COV2.S COVID-19 vaccine or a placebo. The chain recombines TRBV9 with TRBJ2-2; 7 bases align to TRBD2. The CDR3 spells CASSPRRGGVTGELFF. The CDR3 DNA follows: TGTGCCAGCAGCCCCAGGCGGGGAGGGGTCACCGGGGAGCTGTTTTTT.